The rows below give T cell receptor beta chains drawn from one sample of a study of control samples from healthy donors and cancer patients. The data were produced by immunoSEQ multiplex PCR, yet TCRdb's version contains in-frame clones alone and is incomplete. The table records 95,000 to 150,000 clones, almost 95% of them present only once. The sequencing input was PBMCs. The receptors were gathered from a man older than 75 with head and neck cancer. Both conserved end residues are part of each CDR3. A D gene is named only where the DNA matches it firmly. A row's size may be missing; if present it is once, few, many or a size class.

>15|.|TRBV7-8|TRBJ2-1|.
CASSFRRQTYNEQFF
TGTGCCAGCAGCTTTCGTCGGCAGACCTACAATGAGCAGTTCTTC
>14|TRBD1|TRBV10-1|TRBJ1-1|.
CASAETGVDTEAFF
TGCGCCAGCGCCGAGACAGGGGTGGACACTGAAGCTTTCTTT
>14|.|TRBV7-2|TRBJ2-5|.
CASSLGMGAETQYF
TGTGCCAGCAGCTTAGGGATGGGGGCTGAGACCCAGTACTTC
>14|.|TRBV14|TRBJ1-1|.
CASSQDDVKHEAFF
TGTGCCAGCAGCCAAGATGATGTTAAGCACGAAGCTTTCTTT
>14|.|TRBV7-8|TRBJ1-1|.
CASSHSDGPTEAFF
TGTGCCAGCAGCCACTCGGACGGTCCCACTGAAGCTTTCTTT
>15|TRBD1|TRBV5-1|TRBJ2-5|.
CASGPGTVTQETQYF
TGCGCCAGCGGTCCGGGGACAGTGACACAAGAGACCCAGTACTTC
>14|.|TRBV30|TRBJ1-3|.
CAWRAGQLGDTIYF
TGTGCCTGGAGGGCCGGTCAGCTCGGGGACACCATATATTTT
>18|.|TRBV30|TRBJ1-3|.
CAWSAVRGWAGSGNTIYF
TGTGCCTGGAGTGCTGTAAGGGGTTGGGCCGGCTCTGGAAACACCATATATTTT
>16|TRBD1|TRBV27|TRBJ2-2|once
CASSRPDRGRNGELFF
TGTGCCAGCAGCCGCCCCGACAGGGGGCGTAACGGGGAGCTGTTTTTT
>14|TRBD1|TRBV5-1|TRBJ2-7|.
CASSSGTGPYEQYF
TGCGCCAGCAGCTCAGGGACAGGGCCCTACGAGCAGTACTTC
>14|.|TRBV4-2|TRBJ2-7|.
CASSQVGSTYEQYF
TGTGCCAGCAGCCAAGTGGGGAGTACCTACGAGCAGTACTTC
>13|TRBD1|TRBV12-3/TRBV12-4|TRBJ2-1|few
CASRGDSYNEQFF
TGTGCCAGCAGGGGGGACAGTTACAATGAGCAGTTCTTC
>14|.|TRBV14|TRBJ1-6|.
CASSQWTDNSPLHF
TGTGCCAGCAGCCAGTGGACAGATAATTCACCCCTCCACTTT
>17|TRBD2|TRBV9|TRBJ2-1|once
CASSVGSGSLSRNEQFF
TGTGCCAGCAGCGTAGGTAGCGGGAGCTTGAGTCGCAATGAGCAGTTCTTC
>12|.|TRBV12-3/TRBV12-4|TRBJ2-1|.
CASGSTHNEQFF
TGTGCCAGCGGGAGTACCCACAATGAGCAGTTCTTC
>15|TRBD1|TRBV6-5|TRBJ1-4|.
CASKMGDRGNEKLFF
TGTGCCAGCAAAATGGGGGACAGGGGTAATGAAAAACTGTTTTTT
>14|.|TRBV5-4|TRBJ2-2|.
CASSFGDLTGELFF
TGTGCCAGCAGCTTTGGGGATCTCACCGGGGAGCTGTTTTTT
>13|.|TRBV7-8|TRBJ1-1|.
CASSLGQNTEAFF
TGTGCCAGCAGCTTAGGACAGAACACTGAAGCTTTCTTT
>16|.|TRBV4-3|TRBJ2-1|.
CASSQDPLQAYNEQFF
TGCGCCAGCAGCCAAGATCCTCTCCAGGCTTACAATGAGCAGTTCTTC
>15|.|TRBV5-4|TRBJ1-1|.
CASSLNHVALTEAFF
TGTGCCAGCAGCTTGAACCATGTAGCACTCACTGAAGCTTTCTTT
>13|TRBD1|TRBV30|TRBJ2-7|.
CAWSVGTAYEQYF
TGTGCCTGGAGTGTGGGGACAGCCTACGAGCAGTACTTC
>12|.|TRBV18|TRBJ2-3|.
CASSPSLDTQYF
TGTGCCAGCTCGCCCTCCTTGGATACGCAGTATTTT
>18|TRBD2|TRBV19|TRBJ2-1|.
CASSIGTSGSLTNNEQFF
TGTGCCAGTAGTATCGGGACTAGCGGGAGCTTAACAAACAATGAGCAGTTCTTC
>12|.|TRBV28|TRBJ2-7|.
CASRGWSYEQYF
TGTGCCAGCAGGGGTTGGTCCTACGAGCAGTACTTC
>16|.|TRBV4-1|TRBJ2-3|.
CASSQDSGPPTDTQYF
TGCGCCAGCAGCCAAGATAGCGGCCCCCCCACAGATACGCAGTATTTT